The clone carrying this T cell receptor beta chain showed up just a few times. What it recognizes is unknown. Unique molecular identifiers were carried by the TCR beta cDNA libraries. About 500,000 cDNA molecules came from around 1 to 10 million T cells. From the PCR reads, TCRdb called clonotypes with MiXCR, one entry per CDR3 protein. Among 450,000 to 700,000 distinct CDR3 sequences listed, around 47% were seen once. This sample is part of a study of post-analysis software for immune sequencing data. Study at large: Progressive-relapsing, secondary progressive and relapsing-remitting multiple sclerosis were among the disease courses included. Study conclusions and caveats: Under F measure analysis, samples from one preparation batch co-clustered strongly. When compared against controls, multiple sclerosis patients showed significantly lower normalized Chao1 diversity. The five TRBV segments detected at higher frequency in patients than in controls included TRBV5-6, TRBV5-1 and TRBV20-1.

There are 12 residues in the CDR3. With 8 bases removed from V and 4 bases from J, the gap between germline ends came to 11 bases. Looked up from germline, CDR1 is MNHNY and CDR2 is SVGAGI (reference sequence). The chain employs TRBV6-6 and TRBJ1-2; D unclear. The receptor comes from a girl under 18 with multiple sclerosis. What was sequenced was blood. CDR3 amino acids: CASHPGTYGYTF. The CDR3 region has the DNA TGTGCCAGCCACCCCGGAACCTATGGCTACACCTTC.